The text below deals with one T cell receptor beta chain. Original handling: From reference gene primer amplification, estimates of nucleated cell counts were derived. The assay was immunoSEQ multiplex PCR, and TCRdb's table has in-frame clones only and misses some. The V and J calls and the clone size are those of that table, but D and trimming were determined from the DNA. The sample comprises about 72,000 clones, about nine tenths of which are singletons, and approximately 11% rests with the top ten. This record comes from a study of blood T cell repertoires in COVID-19. Study-level background: In each case, the material was cDNA or gDNA derived from T cells, B-cell-depleted T cells, or PBMCs.

The CDR3 covers 16 residues. This chain uses TRBV21-1 with TRBJ2-1; the D call TRBD2 from the table was never checked on the DNA. TRBV21-1 is classified as a pseudogene. Sequencing used peripheral blood. The source of this sequence is a man between 65 and 85 years old with active or convalescent COVID-19. CDR3 bases: TGTGCCAGCAGCAAAGCAGGACTAGCGGGAGAGCATGAGCAGTTCTTC. Amino acids: CASSKAGLAGEHEQFF.